A selection of T cell receptor beta chains follows, all from one sample in a study of identical twins. MiXCR, applied by TCRdb to the 5' RACE reads, yields one record per CDR3 protein. Counted here are 200,000 to 250,000 distinct CDR3 sequences, roughly 13% occurring once; the ten biggest clones make up 3.5% to 5%. This sample also belongs to another study, concerning yellow fever vaccine responses in identical twins.

Sample: memory (CD45RO+) T cells sorted from blood. The receptors shown here come from a woman aged 18-29 years in good health. Both conserved end residues are part of each CDR3.

j_call	v_call	cdr3_aa
TRBJ1-5	TRBV5-1	CASSRGDNQPQHF
TRBJ2-3	TRBV29-1	CSVAALAGSDTQYF
TRBJ2-5	TRBV7-9	CASSLGLAEQETQYF
TRBJ2-3	TRBV27	CASRNWLDTQYF
TRBJ2-5	TRBV7-9	CASSTLAGGHQETQYF
TRBJ2-1	TRBV12-3/TRBV12-4	CASSLRLAEHYNEQFF
TRBJ2-7	TRBV10-2	CASTPPGGYEQYF
TRBJ2-1	TRBV11-2	CASSSDAGLPTHNEQFF
TRBJ2-7	TRBV10-3	CAISESMTSGALHSYEQYF
TRBJ2-1	TRBV5-4	CASSPQGASYNEQFF
TRBJ2-5	TRBV29-1	CSAPRGAGIEETQYF
TRBJ2-3	TRBV18	CASSREGTSGYTDTQYF
TRBJ2-1	TRBV4-1	CASSPLSGSSYNEQFF
TRBJ2-7	TRBV20-1	CSAREGRGFYYEQYF
TRBJ1-1	TRBV6-1	CASSDRMNTEAFF
TRBJ1-5	TRBV2	CASPGYSNQPQHF
TRBJ2-7	TRBV7-9	CASSLTWNYEQYF
TRBJ2-7	TRBV10-3	CAISSDRQMYEQYF
TRBJ2-2	TRBV28	CASSRLAGAADGELFF
TRBJ2-7	TRBV7-2	CASSLVQATSYEQYF
TRBJ1-5	TRBV12-5	CASGFSEQPQHF
TRBJ2-7	TRBV5-5	CASSPRTGKGEQYF
TRBJ2-2	TRBV24-1	CATSDFFGGVTSGRPYTGELFF
TRBJ2-1	TRBV12-3/TRBV12-4	CASSSGGGGVNEQFF
TRBJ2-1	TRBV28	CASSSPEAGHNEQFF
TRBJ2-5	TRBV5-6	CASSSDPLTGKETQYF
TRBJ2-5	TRBV7-3	CASSSLGGETQYF
TRBJ2-2	TRBV9	CASSVGQPNTGELFF
TRBJ2-7	TRBV28	CASSLSGKSSYEQYF
TRBJ2-1	TRBV6-1	CASRLGQVENNEQFF
TRBJ2-3	TRBV15	CATSRRGLAESTDTQYF
TRBJ2-3	TRBV25-1	CASSKGVARADTQYF
TRBJ2-7	TRBV5-1	CASSFTGVEQYF
TRBJ2-4	TRBV12-3/TRBV12-4	CASSPHMGLAKNIQYF
TRBJ1-6	TRBV9	CASSDSINSPLHF
TRBJ2-7	TRBV24-1	CATSAPRTYEQYF
TRBJ2-3	TRBV20-1	CSATPRGSDTQYF
TRBJ2-2	TRBV2	CASSVTGGRNTRELFF
TRBJ1-2	TRBV27	CASSPRTRIYGYTF
TRBJ1-3	TRBV5-6	CASSDQGPRISGNTIYF